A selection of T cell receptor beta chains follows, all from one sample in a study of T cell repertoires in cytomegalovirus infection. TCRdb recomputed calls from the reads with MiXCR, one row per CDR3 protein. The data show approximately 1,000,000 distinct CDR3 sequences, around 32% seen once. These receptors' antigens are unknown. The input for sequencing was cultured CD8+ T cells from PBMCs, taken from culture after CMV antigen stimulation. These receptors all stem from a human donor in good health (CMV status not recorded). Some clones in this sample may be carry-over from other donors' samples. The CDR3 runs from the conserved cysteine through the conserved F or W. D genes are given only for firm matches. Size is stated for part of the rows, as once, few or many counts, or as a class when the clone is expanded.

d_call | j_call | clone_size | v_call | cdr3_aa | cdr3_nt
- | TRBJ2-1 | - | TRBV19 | CASSIEDVLGGLGDYNEQFF | TGTGCCAGTAGTATAGAAGACGTCCTCGGGGGCCTAGGGGACTACAATGAGCAGTTCTTC
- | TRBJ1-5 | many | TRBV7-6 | CASSPTGGRQPQHF | TGTGCCAGCAGCCCGACGGGGGGGCGGCAGCCCCAGCATTTT
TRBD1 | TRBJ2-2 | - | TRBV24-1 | CATSDYQGASTGELFF | TGTGCCACCAGTGATTACCAGGGGGCTAGCACCGGGGAGCTGTTTTTT
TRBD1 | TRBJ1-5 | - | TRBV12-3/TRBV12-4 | CASSLMDRGINRPQHF | TGTGCCAGCAGTCTTATGGACAGGGGGATCAATCGGCCCCAGCATTTT
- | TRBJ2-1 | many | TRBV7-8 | CASSLVPDRWNEQFF | TGTGCCAGCAGCTTAGTACCAGACAGGTGGAATGAGCAGTTCTTC
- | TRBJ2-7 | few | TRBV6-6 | CASSTLRGGAGHEQYF | TGTGCCAGCAGCACCCTTCGTGGGGGGGCAGGCCACGAGCAGTACTTC
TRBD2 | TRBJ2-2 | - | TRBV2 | CARSELPSGTSSAGELFF | TGTGCCCGCAGTGAATTGCCTTCCGGGACTAGCTCCGCCGGGGAGCTGTTTTTT
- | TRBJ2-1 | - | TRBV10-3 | CAISEYQESYNEQFF | TGTGCCATCAGTGAGTACCAGGAGTCGTACAATGAGCAGTTCTTC
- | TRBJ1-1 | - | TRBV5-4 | CASSLPGPSTEAFF | TGTGCCAGCAGCTTGCCGGGCCCGAGCACTGAAGCTTTCTTT
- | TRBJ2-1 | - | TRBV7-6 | CASSFVGPGTKDAYNEQFF | TGTGCCAGCAGCTTTGTGGGACCAGGAACAAAGGACGCCTACAATGAGCAGTTCTTC
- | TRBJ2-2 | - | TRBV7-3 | CASTRENTGELFF | TGTGCCAGCACGCGGGAGAACACCGGGGAGCTGTTTTTT
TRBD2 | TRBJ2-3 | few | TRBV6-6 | CASSYPPTSGITDTQYF | TGTGCCAGCAGTTACCCCCCGACTAGCGGAATCACAGATACGCAGTATTTT
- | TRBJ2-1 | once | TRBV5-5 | CANSRRGAVNEQFF | TGTGCCAACAGCCGGAGGGGGGCCGTCAATGAGCAGTTCTTC
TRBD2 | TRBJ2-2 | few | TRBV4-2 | CASSQKLAGTGELFF | TGTGCCAGCAGCCAAAAACTAGCGGGCACCGGGGAGCTGTTTTTT
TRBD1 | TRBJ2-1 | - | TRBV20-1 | CSARSLWTGDNEQFF | TGCAGTGCTAGATCCCTTTGGACAGGGGACAATGAGCAGTTCTTC
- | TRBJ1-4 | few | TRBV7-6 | CASSYTLGTDNEKLFF | TGTGCCAGCAGCTATACTCTCGGGACGGATAATGAAAAACTGTTTTTT
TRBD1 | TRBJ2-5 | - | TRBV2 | CASSDWDRGGLETQYF | TGTGCCAGCAGTGACTGGGACAGGGGGGGGTTGGAGACCCAGTACTTC
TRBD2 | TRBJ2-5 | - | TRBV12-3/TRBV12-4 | CANMGLAGGLYQETQYF | TGTGCCAACATGGGGCTAGCGGGGGGGTTGTACCAAGAGACCCAGTACTTC
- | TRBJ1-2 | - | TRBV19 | CASGGLAYGYTF | TGTGCCAGCGGAGGGCTAGCCTATGGCTACACCTTC
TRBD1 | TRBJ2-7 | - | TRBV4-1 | CASSRARDRGQEQYF | TGCGCCAGCAGCCGAGCCCGGGACAGGGGGCAAGAGCAGTACTTC
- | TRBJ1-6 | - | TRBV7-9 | CASSQTTRQNLHF | TGTGCCAGCAGTCAAACGACCAGGCAGAACCTCCACTTT
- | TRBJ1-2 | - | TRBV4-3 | CASSQLGGDYGYTF | TGCGCCAGCAGCCAGCTGGGAGGGGACTATGGCTACACCTTC
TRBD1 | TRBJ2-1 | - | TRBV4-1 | CANRGMAGTYNEQFF | TGCGCCAACAGGGGCATGGCGGGCACCTACAATGAGCAGTTCTTC
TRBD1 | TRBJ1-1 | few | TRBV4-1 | CASSYEDRDTEAFF | TGCGCCAGCAGCTACGAGGACAGGGACACTGAAGCTTTCTTT
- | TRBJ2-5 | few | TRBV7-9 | CASSHGGETQYF | TGTGCCAGCAGCCATGGTGGGGAGACCCAGTACTTC
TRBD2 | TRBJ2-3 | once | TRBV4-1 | CASSPGLVDTQYF | TGCGCCAGCAGCCCGGGACTAGTTGATACGCAGTATTTT
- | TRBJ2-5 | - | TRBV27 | CASRSYRGNDRTQYF | TGTGCCAGCAGATCCTACCGGGGCAATGACAGGACCCAGTACTTC
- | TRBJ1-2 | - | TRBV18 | CASSSRNPNYGYTF | TGTGCCAGCTCGTCCAGGAATCCCAACTATGGCTACACCTTC
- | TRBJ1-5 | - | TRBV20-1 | CSARGPGFHQPQHF | TGCAGTGCTAGAGGGCCCGGGTTTCATCAGCCCCAGCATTTT
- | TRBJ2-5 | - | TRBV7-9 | CASSSAQETQYF | TGTGCCAGCAGCTCGGCCCAAGAGACCCAGTACTTC
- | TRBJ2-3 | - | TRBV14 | CASSQDWGLVTDTQYF | TGTGCCAGCAGCCAAGATTGGGGTTTGGTCACAGATACGCAGTATTTT
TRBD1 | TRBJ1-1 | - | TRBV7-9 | CASSFYRGHEHSEAFF | TGTGCCAGCAGCTTTTACAGGGGTCATGAACACAGTGAAGCTTTCTTT
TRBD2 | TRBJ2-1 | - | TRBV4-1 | CASSQIGAVAGYEQFF | TGCGCCAGCAGCCAGATAGGGGCAGTAGCGGGGTATGAGCAGTTCTTC
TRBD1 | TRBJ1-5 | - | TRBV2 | CASSEKRTGWVQSQHF | TGTGCCAGCAGTGAGAAGCGGACAGGGTGGGTTCAGTCCCAGCATTTT
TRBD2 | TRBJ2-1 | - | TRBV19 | CAISGGASNEQFF | TGTGCCATCAGCGGGGGGGCCTCCAATGAGCAGTTCTTC
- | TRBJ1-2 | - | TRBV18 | CASSPVGGEGYTF | TGTGCCAGCTCACCGGTGGGGGGAGAAGGCTACACCTTC
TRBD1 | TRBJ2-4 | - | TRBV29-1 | CSVDRGNIQYF | TGCAGCGTCGACAGGGGAAACATTCAGTACTTC
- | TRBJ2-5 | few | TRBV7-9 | CASSSPEAEGLAQYF | TGTGCCAGCAGCTCGCCGGAAGCGGAAGGCTTGGCCCAGTACTTC
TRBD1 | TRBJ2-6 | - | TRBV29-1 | CSVEGGQGTGANVLTF | TGCAGCGTTGAAGGAGGACAGGGGACCGGGGCCAACGTCCTGACTTTC
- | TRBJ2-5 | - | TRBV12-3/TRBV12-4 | CASSLGWPLETQYF | TGTGCCAGCAGTTTAGGGTGGCCCCTAGAGACCCAGTACTTC
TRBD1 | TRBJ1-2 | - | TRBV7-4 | CASSLGTGQGHLWRGYTF | TGTGCCAGCAGCTTAGGAACCGGACAGGGCCATCTTTGGAGGGGCTACACCTTC
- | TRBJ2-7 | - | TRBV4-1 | CASSQAGVGYEQYF | TGCGCCAGCAGCCAAGCCGGTGTGGGCTACGAGCAGTACTTC
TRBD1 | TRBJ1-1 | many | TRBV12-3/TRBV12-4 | CASSLGGQLTATWGNTEAFF | TGTGCCAGCAGTTTAGGGGGACAGTTAACTGCGACCTGGGGGAACACTGAAGCTTTCTTT
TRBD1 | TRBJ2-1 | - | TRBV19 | CAGGQGTVNEQFF | TGTGCCGGGGGACAGGGGACCGTCAATGAGCAGTTCTTC
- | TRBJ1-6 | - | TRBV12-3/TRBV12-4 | CASLRWSNSPLHF | TGTGCCAGCCTGCGGTGGAGCAATTCACCCCTCCACTTT
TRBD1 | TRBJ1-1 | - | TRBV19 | CASNPGQGDMNTEAFF | TGTGCCAGTAATCCGGGACAGGGAGATATGAACACTGAAGCTTTCTTT
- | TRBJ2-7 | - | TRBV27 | CASSLSGRGKIYEQYF | TGTGCCAGCAGTTTATCTGGCAGAGGAAAGATTTACGAGCAGTACTTC
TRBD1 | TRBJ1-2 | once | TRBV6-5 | CASSYPLTGGYGYTF | TGTGCCAGCAGTTACCCCTTGACAGGGGGCTATGGCTACACCTTC
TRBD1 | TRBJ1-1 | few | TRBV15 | CATSRPGQGFGTEAFF | TGTGCCACCAGCAGGCCCGGACAGGGGTTCGGCACTGAAGCTTTCTTT
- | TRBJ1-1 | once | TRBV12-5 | CASGFVGGGRMNTEAFF | TGTGCTAGTGGTTTCGTTGGGGGGGGGCGAATGAACACTGAAGCTTTCTTT
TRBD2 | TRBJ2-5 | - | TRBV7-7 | CASRTAWSGGAGETQYF | TGTGCTAGCAGAACCGCGTGGAGCGGGGGGGCGGGGGAGACCCAGTACTTC
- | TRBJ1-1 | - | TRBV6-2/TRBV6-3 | CASSGPGYGGTEAFF | TGTGCCAGCAGTGGCCCGGGGTACGGTGGCACTGAAGCTTTCTTT
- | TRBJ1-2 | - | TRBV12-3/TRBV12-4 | CASSPYVGGCIYGYTF | TGTGCCAGCAGTCCCTACGTCGGGGGGTGTATCTATGGCTACACCTTC
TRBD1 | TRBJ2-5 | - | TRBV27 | CASSGVRTGIQETQYF | TGTGCCAGCAGTGGGGTACGGACAGGGATACAAGAGACCCAGTACTTC
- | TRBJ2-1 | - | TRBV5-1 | CASRTDSYNEQFF | TGCGCCAGCAGAACGGATTCCTACAATGAGCAGTTCTTC
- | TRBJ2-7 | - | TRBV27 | CTSSLQGRTYEQYF | TGTACCAGCAGTTTACAGGGCAGAACCTACGAGCAGTACTTC
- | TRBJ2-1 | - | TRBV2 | CASSEALRGNEQFF | TGTGCCAGCAGTGAAGCGCTTCGGGGGAATGAGCAGTTCTTC
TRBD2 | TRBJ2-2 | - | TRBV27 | CASSLLAGNRAGELFF | TGTGCCAGCAGCCTACTAGCGGGGAATCGCGCCGGGGAGCTGTTTTTT
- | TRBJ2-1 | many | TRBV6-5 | CASSYLWGPYNEQFF | TGTGCCAGCAGTTACTTGTGGGGGCCCTACAATGAGCAGTTCTTC